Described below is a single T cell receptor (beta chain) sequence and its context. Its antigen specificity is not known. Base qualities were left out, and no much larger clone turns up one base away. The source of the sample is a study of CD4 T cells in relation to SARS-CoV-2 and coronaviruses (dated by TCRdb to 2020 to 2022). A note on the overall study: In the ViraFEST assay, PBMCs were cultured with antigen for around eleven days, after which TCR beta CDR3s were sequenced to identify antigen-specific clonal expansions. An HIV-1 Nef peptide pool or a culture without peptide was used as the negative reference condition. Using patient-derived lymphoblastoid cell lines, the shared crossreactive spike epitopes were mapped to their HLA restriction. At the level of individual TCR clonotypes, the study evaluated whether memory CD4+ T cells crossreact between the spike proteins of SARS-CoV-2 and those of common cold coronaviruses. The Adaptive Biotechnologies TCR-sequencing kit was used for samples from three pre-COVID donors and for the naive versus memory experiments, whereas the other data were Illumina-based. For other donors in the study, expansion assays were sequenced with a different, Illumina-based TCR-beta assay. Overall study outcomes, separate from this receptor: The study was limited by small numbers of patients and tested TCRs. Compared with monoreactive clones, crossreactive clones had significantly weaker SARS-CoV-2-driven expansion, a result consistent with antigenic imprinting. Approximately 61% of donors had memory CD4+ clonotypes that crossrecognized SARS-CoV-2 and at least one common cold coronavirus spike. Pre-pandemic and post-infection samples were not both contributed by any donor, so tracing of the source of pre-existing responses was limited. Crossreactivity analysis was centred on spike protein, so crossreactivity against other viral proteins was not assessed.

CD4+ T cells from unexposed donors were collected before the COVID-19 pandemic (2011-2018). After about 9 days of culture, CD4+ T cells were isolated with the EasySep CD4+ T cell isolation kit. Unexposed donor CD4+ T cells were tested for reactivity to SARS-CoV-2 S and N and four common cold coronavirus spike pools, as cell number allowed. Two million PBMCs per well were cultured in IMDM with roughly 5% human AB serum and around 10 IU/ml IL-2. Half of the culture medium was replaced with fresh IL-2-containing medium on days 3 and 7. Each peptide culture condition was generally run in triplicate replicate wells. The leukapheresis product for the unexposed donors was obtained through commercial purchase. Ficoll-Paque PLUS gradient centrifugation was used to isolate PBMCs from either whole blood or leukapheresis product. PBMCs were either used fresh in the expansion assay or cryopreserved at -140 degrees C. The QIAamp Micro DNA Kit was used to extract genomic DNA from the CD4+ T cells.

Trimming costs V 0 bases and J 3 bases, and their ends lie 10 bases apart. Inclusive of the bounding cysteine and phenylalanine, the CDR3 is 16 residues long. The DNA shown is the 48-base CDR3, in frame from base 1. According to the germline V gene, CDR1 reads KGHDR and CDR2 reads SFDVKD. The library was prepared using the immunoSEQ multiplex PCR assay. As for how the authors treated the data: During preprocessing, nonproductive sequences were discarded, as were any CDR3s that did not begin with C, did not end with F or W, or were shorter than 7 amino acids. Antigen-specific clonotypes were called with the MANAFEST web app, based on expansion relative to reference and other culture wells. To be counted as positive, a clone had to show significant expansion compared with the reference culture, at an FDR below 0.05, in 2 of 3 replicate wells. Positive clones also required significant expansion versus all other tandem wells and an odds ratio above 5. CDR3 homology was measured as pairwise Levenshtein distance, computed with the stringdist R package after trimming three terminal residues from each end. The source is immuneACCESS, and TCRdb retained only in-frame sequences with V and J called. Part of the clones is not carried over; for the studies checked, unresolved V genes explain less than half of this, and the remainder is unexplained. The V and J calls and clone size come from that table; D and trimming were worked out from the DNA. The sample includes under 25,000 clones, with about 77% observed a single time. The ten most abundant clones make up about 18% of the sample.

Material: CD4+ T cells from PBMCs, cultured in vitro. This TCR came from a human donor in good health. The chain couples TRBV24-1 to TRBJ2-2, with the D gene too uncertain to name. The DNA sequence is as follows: TGTGCCACCAGTGATTTGGGGGTGGTGGACACCGGGGAGCTGTTTTTT. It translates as CATSDLGVVDTGELFF.